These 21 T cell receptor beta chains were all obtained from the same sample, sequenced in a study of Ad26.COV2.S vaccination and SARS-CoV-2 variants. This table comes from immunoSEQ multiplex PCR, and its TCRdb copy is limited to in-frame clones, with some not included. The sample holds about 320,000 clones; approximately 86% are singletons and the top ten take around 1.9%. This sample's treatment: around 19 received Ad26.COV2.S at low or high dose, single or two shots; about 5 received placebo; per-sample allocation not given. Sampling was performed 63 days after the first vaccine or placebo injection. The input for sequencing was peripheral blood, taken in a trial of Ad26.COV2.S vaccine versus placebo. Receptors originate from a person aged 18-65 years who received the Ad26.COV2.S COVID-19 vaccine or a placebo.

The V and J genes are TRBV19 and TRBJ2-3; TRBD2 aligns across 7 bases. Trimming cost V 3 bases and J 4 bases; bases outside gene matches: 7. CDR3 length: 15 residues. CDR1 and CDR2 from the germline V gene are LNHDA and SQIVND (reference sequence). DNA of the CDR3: TGTGCCAGTAGTATTTCTAGCGGAGCTGCAGATACGCAGTATTTT. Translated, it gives CASSISSGAADTQYF.

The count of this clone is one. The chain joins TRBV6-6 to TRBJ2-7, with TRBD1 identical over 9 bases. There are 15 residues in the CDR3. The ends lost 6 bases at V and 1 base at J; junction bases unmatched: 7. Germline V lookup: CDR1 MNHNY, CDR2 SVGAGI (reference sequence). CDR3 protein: CASSRLGQGSYEQYF. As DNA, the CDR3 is TGTGCCAGCAGCCGACTGGGACAGGGTTCCTACGAGCAGTACTTC.

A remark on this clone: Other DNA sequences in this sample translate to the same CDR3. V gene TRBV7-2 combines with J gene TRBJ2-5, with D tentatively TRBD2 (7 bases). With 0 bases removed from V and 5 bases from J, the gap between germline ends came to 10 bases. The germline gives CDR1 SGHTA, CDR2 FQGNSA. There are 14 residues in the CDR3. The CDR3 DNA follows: TGTGCCAGCAGCTTAGCGCGGGGGCAGGAGACCCAGTACTTC. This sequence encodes CASSLARGQETQYF.

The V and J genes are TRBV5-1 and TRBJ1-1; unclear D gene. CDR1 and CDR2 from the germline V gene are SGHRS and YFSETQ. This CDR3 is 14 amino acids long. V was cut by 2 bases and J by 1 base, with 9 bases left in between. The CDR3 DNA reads TGCGCCAGCAGCTTAACTCAGGAGAACACTGAAGCTTTCTTT. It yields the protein CASSLTQENTEAFF.

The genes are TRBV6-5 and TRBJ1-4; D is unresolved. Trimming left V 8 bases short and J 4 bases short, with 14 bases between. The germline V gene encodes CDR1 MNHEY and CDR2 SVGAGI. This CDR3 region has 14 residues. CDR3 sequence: CASRQSNFNEKLFF. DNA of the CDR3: TGTGCCAGCCGGCAGAGCAACTTTAATGAAAAACTGTTTTTT.

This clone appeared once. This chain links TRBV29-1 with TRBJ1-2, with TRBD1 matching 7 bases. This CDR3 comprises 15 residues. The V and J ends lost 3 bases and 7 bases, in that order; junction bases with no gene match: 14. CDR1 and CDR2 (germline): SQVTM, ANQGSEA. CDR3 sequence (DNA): TGCAGCGTTGAGGGAGACAGGGCTGTGTGGGGTGGCTACACCTTC. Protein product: CSVEGDRAVWGGYTF.

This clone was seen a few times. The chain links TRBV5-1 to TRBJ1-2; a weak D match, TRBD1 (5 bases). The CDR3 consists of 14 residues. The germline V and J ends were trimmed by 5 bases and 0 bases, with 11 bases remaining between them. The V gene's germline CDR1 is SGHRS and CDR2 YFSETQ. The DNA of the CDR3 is TGCGCCAGCAGTCCCAGGGAAGCTAACTATGGCTACACCTTC. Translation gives CASSPREANYGYTF.

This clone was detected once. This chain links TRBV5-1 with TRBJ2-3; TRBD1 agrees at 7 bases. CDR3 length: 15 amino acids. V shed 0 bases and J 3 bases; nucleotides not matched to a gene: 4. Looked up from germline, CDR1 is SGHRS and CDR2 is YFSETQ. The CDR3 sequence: CASSLAGRGTDTQYF. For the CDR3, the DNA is TGCGCCAGCAGCTTGGCCGGCAGGGGGACAGATACGCAGTATTTT.

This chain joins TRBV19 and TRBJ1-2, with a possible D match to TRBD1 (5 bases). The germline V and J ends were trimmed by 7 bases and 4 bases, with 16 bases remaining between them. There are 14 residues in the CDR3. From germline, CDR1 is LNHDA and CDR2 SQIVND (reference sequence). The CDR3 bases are TGTGCCAGTATGCGGGGCCCTGGACGCTATGGCTACACCTTC. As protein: CASMRGPGRYGYTF. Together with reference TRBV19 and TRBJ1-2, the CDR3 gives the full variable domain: DGGITQSPKYLFRKEGQNVTLSCEQNLNHDAMYWYRQDPGQGLRLIYYSQIVNDFQKGDIAEGYSVSREKKESFPLTVTSAQKNPTAFYLCASMRGPGRYGYTFGSGTRLTVV.

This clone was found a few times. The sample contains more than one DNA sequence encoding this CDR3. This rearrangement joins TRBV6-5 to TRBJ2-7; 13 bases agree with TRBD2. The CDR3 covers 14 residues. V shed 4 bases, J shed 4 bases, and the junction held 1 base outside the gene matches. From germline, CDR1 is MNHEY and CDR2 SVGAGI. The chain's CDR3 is CASSLTSGGYEQYF. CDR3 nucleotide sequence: TGTGCCAGCAGTTTGACTAGCGGGGGGTACGAGCAGTACTTC.

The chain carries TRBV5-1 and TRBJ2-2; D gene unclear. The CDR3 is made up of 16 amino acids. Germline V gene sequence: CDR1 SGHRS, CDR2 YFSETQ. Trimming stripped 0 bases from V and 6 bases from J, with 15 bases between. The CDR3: CASSLVSAGSAGELFF. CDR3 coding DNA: TGCGCCAGCAGCTTGGTGTCGGCAGGATCAGCCGGGGAGCTGTTTTTT.

The CDR3, as DNA: TGTGCCAGCAGTCCCGGGAGCTCTGGAAACACCATATATTTT. Translating gives CASSPGSSGNTIYF. V is TRBV6-5 and J is TRBJ1-3; D remains ambiguous. The CDR3 extends over 14 amino acids. Looked up from germline, CDR1 is MNHEY and CDR2 is SVGAGI. Trimming left V 5 bases short and J 0 bases short, with 8 bases between.

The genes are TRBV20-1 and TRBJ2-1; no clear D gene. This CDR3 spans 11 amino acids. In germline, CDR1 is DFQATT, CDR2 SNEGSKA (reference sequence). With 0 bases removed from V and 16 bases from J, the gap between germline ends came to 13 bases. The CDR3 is CSARDPFLSFF. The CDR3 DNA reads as TGCAGTGCTAGAGATCCTTTCTTGTCTTTCTTC.

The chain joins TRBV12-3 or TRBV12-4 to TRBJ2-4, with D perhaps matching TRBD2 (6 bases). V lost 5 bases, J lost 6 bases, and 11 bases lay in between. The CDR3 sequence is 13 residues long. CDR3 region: CASSPGGVNIQYF. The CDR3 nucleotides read TGTGCCAGCAGTCCCGGGGGAGTAAACATTCAGTACTTC.

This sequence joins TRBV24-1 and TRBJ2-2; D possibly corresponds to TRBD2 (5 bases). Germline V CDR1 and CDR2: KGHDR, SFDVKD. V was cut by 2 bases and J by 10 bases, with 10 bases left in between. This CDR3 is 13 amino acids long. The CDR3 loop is CATSDWRQPELFF. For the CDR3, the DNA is TGTGCCACCAGTGATTGGAGGCAACCGGAGCTGTTTTTT.

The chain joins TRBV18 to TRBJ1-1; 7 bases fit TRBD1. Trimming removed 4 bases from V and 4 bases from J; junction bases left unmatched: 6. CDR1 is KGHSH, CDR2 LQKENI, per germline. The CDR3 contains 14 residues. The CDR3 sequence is CASSLKRQGTEAFF. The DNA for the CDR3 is TGTGCCAGCTCACTAAAGAGACAGGGCACTGAAGCTTTCTTT.

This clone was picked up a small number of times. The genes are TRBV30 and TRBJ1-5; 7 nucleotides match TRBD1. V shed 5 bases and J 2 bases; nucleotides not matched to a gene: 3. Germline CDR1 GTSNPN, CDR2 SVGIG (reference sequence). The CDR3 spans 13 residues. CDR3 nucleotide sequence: TGTGCCTGGGGAGGGACAGGCAATCAGCCCCAGCATTTT. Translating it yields CAWGGTGNQPQHF.

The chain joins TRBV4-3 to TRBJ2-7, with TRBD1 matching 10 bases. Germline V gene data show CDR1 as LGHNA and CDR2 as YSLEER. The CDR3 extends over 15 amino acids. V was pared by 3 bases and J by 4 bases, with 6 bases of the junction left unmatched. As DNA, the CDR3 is TGCGCCAGCAGCCACTCGGGGACAGGGGATTACGAGCAGTACTTC. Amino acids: CASSHSGTGDYEQYF.

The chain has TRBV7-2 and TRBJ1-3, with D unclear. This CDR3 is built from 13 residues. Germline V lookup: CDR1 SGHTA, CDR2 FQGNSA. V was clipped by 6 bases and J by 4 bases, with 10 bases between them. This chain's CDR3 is CASRPRMGNTIYF. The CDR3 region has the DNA TGTGCCAGCAGGCCCCGGATGGGAAACACCATATATTTT. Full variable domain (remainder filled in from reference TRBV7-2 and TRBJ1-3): GAGVSQSPSNKVTEKGKDVELRCDPISGHTALYWYRQSLGQGLEFLIYFQGNSAPDKSGLPSDRFSAERTGGSVSTLTIQRTQQEDSAVYLCASRPRMGNTIYFGEGSWLTVV.

The DNA of the CDR3 is TGTGCCAGCAGCTTGCCAGGTCGCGCGAACACCGGGGAGCTGTTTTTT. Translation: CASSLPGRANTGELFF. This chain uses TRBV5-4 with TRBJ2-2; D is unresolved. This CDR3 region has 16 residues. The V end lost 1 base, the J end lost 0 bases, and 10 bases lay between the germline ends. CDR1 is SGHNT and CDR2 is YYREEE in the germline V gene (reference sequence).

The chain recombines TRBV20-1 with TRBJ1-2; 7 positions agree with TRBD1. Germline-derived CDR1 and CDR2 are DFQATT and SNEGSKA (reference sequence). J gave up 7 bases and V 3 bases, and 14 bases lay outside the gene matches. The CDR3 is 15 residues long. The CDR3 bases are TGCAGTGCTAGTCCCAGGGGGGGGCCCAGGGGTGGCTACACCTTC. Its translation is CSASPRGGPRGGYTF.